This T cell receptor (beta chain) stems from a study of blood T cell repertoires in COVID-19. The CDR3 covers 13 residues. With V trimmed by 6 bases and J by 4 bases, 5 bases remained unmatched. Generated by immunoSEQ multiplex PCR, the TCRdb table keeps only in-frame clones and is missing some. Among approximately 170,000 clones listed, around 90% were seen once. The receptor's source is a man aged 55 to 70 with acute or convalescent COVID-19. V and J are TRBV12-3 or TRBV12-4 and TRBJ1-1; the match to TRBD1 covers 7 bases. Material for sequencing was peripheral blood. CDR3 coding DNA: TGTGCCAGCAGCCCGGGGACAGCCACTGAAGCTTTCTTT. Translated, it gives CASSPGTATEAFF.